This is a list of T cell receptor beta chains from one sample in a study of OX40 agonist ivuxolimab in advanced cancers. Only in-frame clones appear in the TCRdb table, and some are missing; sequencing was by immunoSEQ multiplex PCR. The table shows 52,000 or so clones, with about 88% occurring only once. This material consisted of CD4+ or CD8+ T cells sorted from blood, taken in a trial of the OX40 agonist ivuxolimab. These TCRs come from an adult with an advanced solid tumor such as melanoma, head and neck, liver or kidney cancer. Both conserved end residues are part of each CDR3. A D gene is named only where the DNA matches it firmly. Not all rows give a size; the values are once, few, many and, for expanded clones, a class.

j_call d_call v_call clone_size cdr3_aa cdr3_nt
TRBJ1-5 . TRBV19 . CASSLAGSNQPQHF TGTGCCAGTAGTTTGGCGGGGAGCAATCAGCCCCAGCATTTT
TRBJ2-7 TRBD1 TRBV18 . CASSPGQGGAYEQYF TGTGCCAGCTCTCCCGGACAGGGTGGGGCCTACGAGCAGTACTTC
TRBJ2-5 . TRBV4-1 once CASSQDIVAGTQYF TGCGCCAGCAGCCAAGATATCGTCGCCGGGACCCAGTACTTC
TRBJ2-7 . TRBV7-9 . CASSLDVNSYEQYF TGTGCCAGCAGCTTAGATGTGAACTCCTACGAGCAGTACTTC
TRBJ2-7 TRBD1 TRBV19 medium-sized CASKGPGGSYEQYF TGTGCCAGTAAAGGCCCAGGGGGCTCCTACGAGCAGTACTTC
TRBJ1-3 . TRBV11-2 . CASSFSVARGNTIYF TGTGCCAGCAGCTTCTCCGTGGCGCGGGGAAACACCATATATTTT
TRBJ2-4 TRBD1 TRBV10-2 . CASSESRTGSIQYF TGCGCCAGCAGTGAGTCCAGGACAGGAAGCATTCAGTACTTC
TRBJ1-1 . TRBV25-1 . CASNPAGGTEAFF TGTGCCAGCAATCCAGCGGGGGGCACTGAAGCTTTCTTT
TRBJ2-7 TRBD2 TRBV27 . CASSLLGQAIGSGRTYEQYF TGTGCCAGCAGTTTACTTGGACAGGCGATCGGTAGCGGGAGGACCTACGAGCAGTACTTC
TRBJ2-3 . TRBV4-1 . CASEGGRTDTQYF TGCGCCAGCGAGGGGGGGCGGACAGATACGCAGTATTTT
TRBJ2-5 TRBD2 TRBV5-4 . CASSPGGGAKQETQYF TGTGCCAGCAGCCCCGGGGGAGGGGCCAAACAAGAGACCCAGTACTTC
TRBJ2-2 TRBD1 TRBV19 . CASKGQGRGELFF TGTGCCAGTAAGGGACAGGGAAGGGGGGAGCTGTTTTTT
TRBJ2-1 . TRBV4-2 . CASSQDPLASYNEQFF TGTGCCAGCAGCCAAGATCCTCTAGCGTCCTACAATGAGCAGTTCTTC
TRBJ1-4 . TRBV25-1 . CASSESGALREKLFF TGTGCCAGCAGTGAATCCGGGGCTCTTAGGGAAAAACTGTTTTTT
TRBJ2-1 TRBD2 TRBV5-1 . CASTWTSGSGNEQFF TGCGCCAGTACGTGGACTAGCGGGAGTGGAAATGAGCAGTTCTTC
TRBJ2-7 TRBD1 TRBV5-4 . CASSRQGASYEQYF TGTGCCAGCAGCCGCCAGGGGGCCAGCTACGAGCAGTACTTC
TRBJ2-4 . TRBV5-1 . CASSSDSKNIQYF TGCGCCAGCAGCTCCGACAGCAAAAACATTCAGTACTTC
TRBJ2-4 TRBD1 TRBV18 . CASSPQAQGQGENIQYF TGTGCCAGCTCACCACAAGCTCAGGGACAGGGGGAAAACATTCAGTACTTC
TRBJ1-1 TRBD1 TRBV6-5 . CASSSRQGGVNTEAFF TGTGCCAGCAGTTCAAGACAGGGTGGCGTGAACACTGAAGCTTTCTTT
TRBJ1-1 . TRBV2 . CASSGVAMGTEAFF TGTGCCAGCAGTGGAGTCGCCATGGGGACTGAAGCTTTCTTT
TRBJ1-4 TRBD1 TRBV28 . CASSLTRGRLEKLFF TGTGCCAGCAGTTTGACCAGGGGGCGTTTGGAAAAACTGTTTTTT
TRBJ2-1 . TRBV19 . CASNRAQGEQFF TGTGCCAGTAACCGGGCCCAGGGTGAGCAGTTCTTC
TRBJ1-1 . TRBV29-1 few CSVEAGAGTEAFF TGCAGCGTTGAAGCTGGGGCGGGCACTGAAGCTTTCTTT
TRBJ1-4 TRBD1 TRBV19 . CASSGGSAGGEKLFF TGTGCCAGTAGCGGTGGATCTGCAGGGGGTGAAAAACTGTTTTTT
TRBJ2-3 . TRBV28 . CASSKTSAGPDTQYF TGTGCCAGCAGTAAAACTTCAGCGGGCCCAGATACGCAGTATTTT
TRBJ2-7 . TRBV19 . CASSPQPESSYEQYF TGTGCCAGTAGTCCCCAGCCGGAAAGCTCCTACGAGCAGTACTTC
TRBJ1-5 TRBD1 TRBV28 . CASSPAGTGTLGNQPQHF TGTGCCAGCAGTCCCGCCGGGACAGGGACTTTGGGCAATCAGCCCCAGCATTTT
TRBJ2-6 . TRBV10-3 . CALRTGANVLTF TGTGCCCTACGAACTGGGGCCAACGTCCTGACTTTC
TRBJ2-5 TRBD1 TRBV18 . CASSPRQGAEETQYF TGTGCCAGCTCACCACGACAGGGGGCGGAGGAGACCCAGTACTTC
TRBJ1-5 . TRBV18 . CASSPQGDNQPQHF TGTGCCAGCTCACCACAGGGGGACAATCAGCCCCAGCATTTT
TRBJ1-1 TRBD1 TRBV30 . CAWRATGWGHTEAFF TGTGCCTGGAGAGCGACAGGGTGGGGTCACACTGAAGCTTTCTTT
TRBJ2-1 . TRBV5-1 . CASSGGSPYNEQFF TGCGCCAGCAGCGGGGGGTCCCCCTACAATGAGCAGTTCTTC
TRBJ2-7 . TRBV7-2 . CASSLGRQSYEQYF TGTGCCAGCAGCTTAGGGCGACAGTCCTACGAGCAGTACTTC
TRBJ1-1 . TRBV25-1 few CASSPSREVAFF TGTGCCAGCAGTCCATCAAGGGAGGTAGCTTTCTTT
TRBJ2-1 . TRBV5-4 . CASSFPGTSYNEQFF TGTGCCAGCAGCTTTCCGGGAACAAGTTACAATGAGCAGTTCTTC
TRBJ1-5 . TRBV19 few CASSGQTEQPQHF TGTGCCAGTTCCGGACAGACCGAGCAGCCCCAGCATTTT
TRBJ2-3 TRBD1 TRBV13 . CASSVQGNTQYF TGTGCCAGCAGCGTACAGGGGAATACGCAGTATTTT
TRBJ2-7 . TRBV9 . CASSVAPGDSEQYF TGTGCCAGCAGCGTAGCCCCCGGAGATAGCGAGCAGTACTTC
TRBJ2-1 . TRBV15 . CATSSRDQLNEQFF TGTGCCACCAGCAGCCGGGACCAACTTAATGAGCAGTTCTTC
TRBJ2-3 . TRBV5-1 . CASSLVGGRGTDTQYF TGCGCCAGCAGCTTAGTGGGGGGAAGGGGCACAGATACGCAGTATTTT
TRBJ2-7 . TRBV30 . CACRDSRPYEQYF TGTGCCTGCAGGGATTCCAGGCCCTACGAGCAGTACTTC
TRBJ2-1 TRBD2 TRBV6-5 . CASSYLGLADEQFF TGTGCCAGCAGTTACCTCGGACTAGCGGACGAGCAGTTCTTC
TRBJ2-7 . TRBV19 . CASSIEAWEGAYEQYF TGTGCCAGTAGTATAGAAGCTTGGGAAGGGGCCTACGAGCAGTACTTC
TRBJ1-2 . TRBV5-1 . CASSLEQVNYGYTF TGCGCCAGCAGCTTGGAACAGGTTAACTATGGCTACACCTTC
TRBJ1-1 . TRBV6-6 . CASSYGGSSMNTEAFF TGTGCCAGCAGTTATGGGGGATCCTCCATGAACACTGAAGCTTTCTTT
TRBJ1-3 . TRBV5-6 . CASSLTSSGNTIYF TGTGCCAGCAGCCTCACGAGCTCTGGAAACACCATATATTTT
TRBJ1-1 . TRBV5-4 . CASSWTGRNTEAFF TGTGCCAGCAGCTGGACGGGACGGAACACTGAAGCTTTCTTT
TRBJ2-1 . TRBV9 few CASSYGDSDEQFF TGTGCCAGCAGCTACGGCGACTCCGATGAGCAGTTCTTC
TRBJ2-7 TRBD2 TRBV7-2 . CASSSRPGGALSYEQYF TGTGCCAGCAGCTCCCGCCCCGGGGGGGCGCTAAGTTACGAGCAGTACTTC
TRBJ2-5 . TRBV6-1 . CASLGGGAGETQYF TGTGCCAGCCTAGGAGGAGGGGCGGGAGAGACCCAGTACTTC
TRBJ1-1 . TRBV4-1 . CASSQSQGRHTEAFF TGCGCCAGCAGCCAAAGCCAGGGTCGGCACACTGAAGCTTTCTTT
TRBJ1-5 TRBD1 TRBV6-5 once CASSTGTASQQPQHF TGTGCCAGCAGTACCGGGACAGCCTCTCAGCAGCCCCAGCATTTT
TRBJ1-1 TRBD1 TRBV28 once CASSSGGTVGNTEAFF TGTGCCAGCAGTTCCGGAGGGACAGTTGGGAACACTGAAGCTTTCTTT
TRBJ2-1 TRBD2 TRBV7-9 medium-sized CASSSRTSGRGDEQFF TGTGCCAGCAGCTCCCGGACTAGCGGGAGAGGGGATGAGCAGTTCTTC
TRBJ2-3 . TRBV19 . CASSTQDMRTDTQYF TGTGCCAGTAGTACCCAGGATATGCGGACAGATACGCAGTATTTT
TRBJ1-6 TRBD1 TRBV19 . CASRTTGVGNSPLHF TGTGCCAGTAGAACGACAGGGGTCGGTAATTCACCCCTCCACTTT
TRBJ2-5 . TRBV7-8 . CASSLDRQYF TGTGCCAGCAGCTTAGACCGCCAGTACTTC
TRBJ2-5 TRBD1 TRBV6-1 . CASSPTGGETQYF TGTGCCAGCAGCCCAACAGGGGGGGAGACCCAGTACTTC
TRBJ1-2 . TRBV6-5 once CASTSGGPRGGYTF TGTGCCAGCACCTCAGGAGGGCCCAGGGGCGGCTACACCTTC
TRBJ2-3 . TRBV7-8 few CASSFQDTQYF TGTGCCAGCAGCTTCCAGGATACGCAGTATTTT